Described below is a single T cell receptor beta chain sequence and its context. The source of the sample is a study of control samples from healthy donors and cancer patients. Sequencing used immunoSEQ multiplex PCR; TCRdb keeps in-frame clones, though not all of them. The repertoire has roughly 100,000 clones, around nine tenths of them found once; the top ten carry about 8%. Germline CDR1 is SQVTM and CDR2 is ANQGSEA. CDR3 length: 15 amino acids. With 6 bases clipped from V and 9 bases from J, the junction kept 17 bases outside the gene matches. The TCR originated in a man under 40 in good health. The sequencing sample was made of blood. The rearrangement joins TRBV29-1 to TRBJ2-7, with TRBD1 identical over 10 bases. In DNA form, the CDR3 reads TGCAGCGTCCCCGGCGCGGGACAGGGGTTAGTCGGGCAGTACGTC. As protein: CSVPGAGQGLVGQYV.